These 10 T cell receptor beta chains share one sample of origin, sequenced in a study of OX40 agonist ivuxolimab in advanced cancers. Sequenced by immunoSEQ multiplex PCR; TCRdb stores in-frame clones only, minus some. The sample has 80,000 or so clones; roughly four fifths are singletons. The sample in question was CD4+ or CD8+ T cells sorted from blood, obtained in a trial of the OX40 agonist ivuxolimab. The receptors stem from an adult with an advanced solid tumor such as melanoma, head and neck, liver or kidney cancer.

This rearrangement joins TRBV15 to TRBJ1-2, with a weak D call TRBD1 (5 bases). The germline CDR1 and CDR2 sequences are LNHNV and YYDKDF (reference sequence). The CDR3 spans 16 residues. V lost 2 bases, J lost 6 bases, and 19 bases lay in between. The CDR3 region has the DNA TGTGCCACCAGCAGAAATCCTTTGGGGCGAGGCGATGGCTACACCTTC. Protein: CATSRNPLGRGDGYTF.

The V gene is TRBV6-5, the J gene TRBJ1-6, with D unresolved. The ends were cut back, 4 bases at V and 0 bases at J, with 7 bases in the middle. CDR3 length equals 15 residues. CDR1 and CDR2 (germline): MNHEY, SVGAGI. The CDR3 is CASSWRLSYNSPLHF. As DNA, the CDR3 is TGTGCCAGCAGTTGGCGCCTCTCCTATAATTCACCCCTCCACTTT.

The sample holds one count of this clone. This rearrangement joins TRBV4-1 to TRBJ1-2; D call uncertain. The V end lost 1 base, the J end lost 3 bases, and 15 bases lay between the germline ends. This CDR3 is 16 amino acids long. Germline CDR1 MGHRA, CDR2 YSYEKL. CDR3 coding DNA: TGCGCCAGCAGCCAAGTCGGGTTGATGCCACACTATGGCTACACCTTC. This translates into CASSQVGLMPHYGYTF.

The chain has TRBV28 and TRBJ1-2, with a weak D call TRBD1 (5 bases). The CDR3 runs to 14 residues. Per germline, CDR1 MDHEN and CDR2 SYDVKM. With 4 bases removed from V and 4 bases from J, the gap between germline ends came to 13 bases. The CDR3 region is CASSSGVGSYGYTF. CDR3 nucleotides: TGTGCCAGCAGTTCGGGGGTTGGGAGCTATGGCTACACCTTC.

This clone was recorded a few times. The genes are TRBV5-1 and TRBJ2-7; TRBD2 matches 13 bases. The germline CDR1 and CDR2 sequences are SGHRS and YFSETQ. V was clipped by 3 bases and J by 4 bases; unmatched bases: 4. CDR3 length: 15 amino acids. CDR3 coding DNA: TGCGCCAGCAGCTCCGGGACTAGCGGGGAATACGAGCAGTACTTC. It yields the protein CASSSGTSGEYEQYF.

The CDR3 here is CASSYSTSGTGELFF. DNA for the CDR3: TGTGCCAGCAGTTACTCCACTAGCGGGACCGGGGAGCTGTTTTTT. This chain links TRBV6-5 with TRBJ2-2; the match to TRBD2 covers 9 bases. Germline V gives CDR1 MNHEY, CDR2 SVGAGI. With 0 bases clipped from V and 5 bases from J, the junction kept 1 base outside the gene matches. CDR3 length: 15 residues.

V is TRBV11-2 and J is TRBJ1-6; 9 nucleotides match TRBD1. The germline gives CDR1 SGHAT, CDR2 FQNNGV. The CDR3 spans 14 residues. V shed 5 bases and J 6 bases; nucleotides not matched to a gene: 2. The CDR3 loop reads CASSRQGGNSPLHF. The CDR3 DNA sequence: TGTGCCAGCAGCCGACAGGGGGGTAATTCACCCCTCCACTTT.

The rearrangement uses TRBV7-2 and TRBJ1-2; perhaps TRBD1 as D (5 bases). V was shortened by 7 bases and J by 7 bases, with 13 bases between the two germline ends. This CDR3 is built from 12 residues. Germline values: CDR1 SGHTA, CDR2 FQGNSA. CDR3 sequence: CASKAGETGYTF. Here the CDR3 DNA reads TGTGCCAGCAAGGCGGGGGAGACTGGCTACACCTTC.

This clone was seen ten or more times. This rearrangement joins TRBV5-8 to TRBJ1-2; D possibly corresponds to TRBD1 (6 bases). Per germline, CDR1 SGHTS and CDR2 YDEGEE. This CDR3 has 16 amino acids. Trimming took off 5 bases at V and 5 bases at J, with 22 bases between the two ends. CDR3 amino acids: CASSHGTATGLYGYTF. The CDR3 nucleotides read TGTGCCAGCAGTCACGGAACCGCGACAGGACTGTATGGCTACACCTTC.

The CDR3 here is CATSRMKSSYNEQFF. Here the CDR3 DNA reads TGTGCCACCAGCAGAATGAAGAGCTCCTACAATGAGCAGTTCTTC. The V gene is TRBV15, the J gene TRBJ2-1; no definite D call. Germline CDR1 and CDR2: LNHNV and YYDKDF (reference sequence). V was cut by 2 bases and J by 0 bases, with 8 bases left in between. The CDR3 contains 15 residues.